Each of the 29 T cell receptor beta chains below was sequenced from the same sample in a study of blood T cell repertoires in COVID-19. TCRdb's copy holds only in-frame clones and misses some; the assay was immunoSEQ multiplex PCR. The profile shows 15,000 or so clones, roughly nine tenths of them singletons. Sequenced input: peripheral blood. The receptor source for this set is a middle-aged man with active COVID-19.

The chain is built from TRBV20-1 and TRBJ2-1, with a possible D match to TRBD2 (7 bases). Germline-derived CDR1 and CDR2 are DFQATT and SNEGSKA (reference sequence). The CDR3 has 14 amino acids. Trimming removed 3 bases at V and 10 bases at J, with 19 bases between. CDR3 coding DNA: TGCAGTGCTAGTGCAGGGGAGGGTCTAGACGAGCAGTTCTTC. This codes for CSASAGEGLDEQFF.

This clone was seen only once. J is TRBJ2-2 and V is TRBV24-1, with 12 bases identical to TRBD2. With 2 bases clipped from V and 10 bases from J, the junction kept 7 bases outside the gene matches. Germline V CDR1 and CDR2: KGHDR, SFDVKD. The CDR3 covers 16 residues. CDR3 amino acids: CATSDSRLAGVVELFF. The CDR3 DNA follows: TGTGCCACCAGTGATTCTAGACTAGCGGGAGTAGTGGAGCTGTTTTTT.

This rearrangement joins TRBV5-6 to TRBJ2-7; 8 bases align to TRBD2. Germline V gene data show CDR1 as SGHDT and CDR2 as YYEEEE. V lost 2 bases, J lost 4 bases, and 17 bases stayed unmatched. The CDR3 covers 18 residues. CDR3 sequence: CASSFFAGGLLDQYEQYF. In nucleotides, the CDR3 is TGTGCCAGCAGCTTTTTCGCGGGAGGTCTCTTAGACCAATACGAGCAGTACTTC.

The chain has TRBV30 and TRBJ2-3, with 9 bases that match TRBD2. Germline loops: CDR1 GTSNPN, CDR2 SVGIG (reference sequence). CDR3 size: 14 residues. V lost 1 base to trimming and J lost 2 bases; unmatched junction nucleotides: 1. CDR3 bases: TGTGCCTGGAGTGCTAGCGGGACCACAGATACGCAGTATTTT. Protein product: CAWSASGTTDTQYF.

For the CDR3, the DNA is TGTGCCAGCAGCAAAGGACAGATCGGTTGCACTGAAGCTTTCTTT. Its translation is CASSKGQIGCTEAFF. The chain uses TRBV21-1 and TRBJ1-1; the D call in the table, TRBD1, was not verified against the DNA. TRBV21-1 is an annotated pseudogene. This CDR3 contains 15 residues.

The chain couples TRBV3-1 (or the pseudogene TRBV3-2) to TRBJ2-1; 9 bases fit TRBD2. CDR3 length equals 18 residues. Germline CDR1 LGHDT, CDR2 YNNKEL (reference sequence). The trim removed 0 bases at V and 2 bases at J, leaving 8 bases unmatched. This chain's CDR3 is CASSQERAGGPTYNEQFF. The CDR3 bases are TGTGCCAGCAGCCAAGAAAGGGCGGGAGGGCCTACCTACAATGAGCAGTTCTTC.

This clone was seen only a few times. V and J are TRBV11-3 and TRBJ2-7, with 7 bases aligning to TRBD1. V trimming: 4 bases; J trimming: 5 bases; junction bases outside the gene matches: 11. This CDR3 is built from 15 residues. Germline V CDR1 and CDR2: SGHNT, YENEEA. The CDR3 reads CASSSRGQGYNEQYF. CDR3 DNA sequence: TGTGCCAGCAGCTCAAGGGGGCAGGGGTACAACGAGCAGTACTTC.

The chain uses TRBV30 and TRBJ1-2; D unresolved. Trimming shortened V by 3 bases and J by 2 bases, and 13 bases separated the two germline ends. Per germline, CDR1 GTSNPN and CDR2 SVGIG (reference sequence). CDR3 length: 14 residues. CDR3 sequence (DNA): TGTGCCTGGAGCCGAGGACTCGGGAACTATGGCTACACCTTC. Translated, it gives CAWSRGLGNYGYTF. Drawing the rest from reference TRBV30 and TRBJ1-2, the complete variable domain is SQTIHQWPATLVQPVGSPLSLECTVEGTSNPNLYWYRQAAGRGLQLLFYSVGIGQISSEVPQNLSASRPQDRQFILSSKKLLLSDSGFYLCAWSRGLGNYGYTFGSGTRLTVV.

The chain carries TRBV3-1 (or the pseudogene TRBV3-2) and TRBJ2-2, with a possible D match to TRBD2 (5 bases). This CDR3 is built from 16 residues. Deletions cut 4 bases from V and 1 base from J, with 13 bases between. From germline, CDR1 is LGHDT and CDR2 YNNKEL (reference sequence). CDR3 in DNA: TGTGCCAGCAGCCTACTTCGGACTGGGAACACCGGGGAGCTGTTTTTT. Amino acid sequence: CASSLLRTGNTGELFF.

This clone has just a few counts. The gene calls are TRBV28 and TRBJ1-1; 8 bases agree with TRBD1. This CDR3 contains 14 residues. Trimming at V came to 6 bases and at J to 4 bases, leaving 7 bases not matched to a gene. Germline loops: CDR1 MDHEN, CDR2 SYDVKM. CDR3 loop: CASRRTGTGTEAFF. The CDR3 bases are TGTGCCAGCAGGAGGACAGGGACGGGCACTGAAGCTTTCTTT. Variable domain in full (rest from reference TRBV28 and TRBJ1-1): DVKVTQSSRYLVKRTGEKVFLECVQDMDHENMFWYRQDPGLGLRLIYFSYDVKMKEKGDIPEGYSVSREKKERFSLILESASTNQTSMYLCASRRTGTGTEAFFGQGTRLTVV.

The J gene is TRBJ1-4, the V gene TRBV7-9; D gene uncertain. This CDR3 has 15 residues. CDR1 SEHNR and CDR2 FQNEAQ come from the germline V gene (reference sequence). Trimming pared 5 bases from V and 4 bases from J, leaving 14 bases between. CDR3: CASSAPTHLNEKLFF. In nucleotides, the CDR3 is TGTGCCAGCAGCGCCCCGACACACCTTAATGAAAAACTGTTTTTT.

The chain carries TRBV5-5 and TRBJ1-6, with D tentatively TRBD1 (5 bases). The germline V gene encodes CDR1 SGHKS and CDR2 YYEKEE (reference sequence). Between the trimmed V and J ends, which lost 4 bases and 10 bases, there was a span of 27 bases. The CDR3 consists of 18 residues. CDR3 sequence: CASSHPVQAPRIGSPLHF. Here the CDR3 DNA reads TGTGCCAGCAGCCACCCCGTACAGGCTCCTCGGATCGGCTCACCCCTCCACTTT.

The V gene is TRBV7-2, the J gene TRBJ2-1; 8 nucleotides align to TRBD2. The CDR3 is made up of 16 amino acids. In germline, CDR1 is SGHTA, CDR2 FQGNSA. The ends lost 5 bases at V and 3 bases at J; junction bases unmatched: 9. CDR3 region: CASSPGVGTSYNEQFF. The DNA of the CDR3 is TGTGCCAGCAGCCCAGGGGTGGGGACTAGCTACAATGAGCAGTTCTTC.

The rearrangement joins TRBV28 to TRBJ1-3; weak D call: TRBD1 (5 bases). Germline-derived CDR1 and CDR2 are MDHEN and SYDVKM. Trimming stripped 7 bases from V and 0 bases from J, with 16 bases between. This CDR3 has 16 residues. The CDR3 spells CASTSKAGFSGNTIYF. In DNA form, the CDR3 reads TGTGCCAGCACCTCAAAAGCAGGGTTCTCTGGAAACACCATATATTTT.

The rearrangement joins TRBV7-6 to TRBJ2-1; 7 bases are shared with TRBD2. V lost 5 bases to trimming and J lost 1 base; unmatched junction nucleotides: 8. The CDR3 has 16 residues. In germline, CDR1 is SGHVS, CDR2 FNYEAQ. CDR3 nucleotides: TGTGCCAGCAGCCCCAGACTAGCCGGTTCCTACAATGAGCAGTTCTTC. It yields the protein CASSPRLAGSYNEQFF.

The table lists this clone with a count of one. The chain has TRBV18 and TRBJ2-7, with TRBD1 matching over 8 bases. The trim removed 6 bases at V and 2 bases at J, leaving 9 bases unmatched. Germline V gives CDR1 KGHSH, CDR2 LQKENI. The CDR3 is 15 amino acids. The CDR3: CASSPGTGAPYEQYF. In DNA form, the CDR3 reads TGTGCCAGCTCCCCCGGGACAGGTGCTCCCTACGAGCAGTACTTC.

The chain employs TRBV4-1 and TRBJ1-2; tentatively, D is TRBD1 (6 bases). The CDR3 contains 12 residues. The germline gives CDR1 MGHRA, CDR2 YSYEKL. Deletions cut 3 bases from V and 8 bases from J, with 10 bases between. The DNA of the CDR3 is TGCGCCAGCAGCCACGAAAGGGGGGGCTACACCTTC. Amino acids: CASSHERGGYTF.

The chain couples TRBV13 to TRBJ1-1, with D maybe TRBD1 (6 bases). Trimming stripped 5 bases from V and 1 base from J, with 14 bases between. Germline CDR1 reads PRHDT; CDR2 reads FYEKMQ (reference sequence). This CDR3 contains 15 residues. The CDR3 DNA is TGTGCCAGCAGCCGTACGACAGGCAGGAACACTGAAGCTTTCTTT. It is translated as CASSRTTGRNTEAFF.

The chain couples TRBV10-1 to TRBJ1-2; weak D call: TRBD1 (6 bases). The ends were cut back, 4 bases at V and 2 bases at J, with 8 bases in the middle. CDR3 size: 13 residues. Germline values: CDR1 WNHNN, CDR2 SYGVQD (reference sequence). CDR3 sequence reads: CASSAQGNYGYTF. In DNA, the CDR3 is TGCGCCAGCAGTGCCCAGGGGAACTATGGCTACACCTTC.

The chain employs TRBV18 and TRBJ2-3; 10 nucleotides align to TRBD2. This CDR3 spans 16 amino acids. The germline gives CDR1 KGHSH, CDR2 LQKENI. J was trimmed by 4 bases and V by 3 bases; bases with no gene match: 7. CDR3 in amino acids: CASSPSGRAASDTQYF. The CDR3 DNA sequence: TGTGCCAGCTCACCCAGCGGGAGGGCCGCCTCAGATACGCAGTATTTT.

The V call is TRBV6-2 or TRBV6-3, the J call TRBJ1-2; no clear D. Germline V lookup: CDR1 MNHEY, CDR2 SVGEGT. This CDR3 region has 13 residues. Trimming removed 2 bases from V and 1 base from J, with 5 bases in between. The CDR3 loop reads CASSYADNYGYTF. The CDR3 region has the DNA TGTGCCAGCAGTTACGCGGATAACTATGGCTACACCTTC.

The V and J genes are TRBV7-2 and TRBJ1-1; TRBD1 is a possible D gene (5 bases). This CDR3 has 14 residues. The V gene's germline CDR1 is SGHTA and CDR2 FQGNSA. With 7 bases removed from V and 1 base from J, the gap between germline ends came to 13 bases. In nucleotides, the CDR3 is TGTGCCAGCACCCTCTTGGGGGGGAACACTGAAGCTTTCTTT. It specifies CASTLLGGNTEAFF.

This chain joins TRBV2 and TRBJ2-1, with TRBD2 matching 9 bases. V dropped 4 bases and J dropped 8; count of bases not matched to a gene: 6. The CDR3 loop spans 14 amino acids. Germline values: CDR1 SNHLY, CDR2 FYNNEI. The CDR3: CASSGLTSGYEQFF. The CDR3 DNA sequence: TGTGCCAGCAGTGGACTGACTAGCGGATATGAGCAGTTCTTC.

V and J are TRBV9 and TRBJ2-7; 9 bases are shared with TRBD2. V dropped 0 bases and J dropped 4; count of bases not matched to a gene: 5. CDR1 is SGDLS and CDR2 is YYNGEE in the germline V gene. The CDR3 loop spans 15 amino acids. The CDR3 region has the DNA TGTGCCAGCAGCGTAGGGGCGGGAGGGTCTTACGAGCAGTACTTC. Amino acids: CASSVGAGGSYEQYF. Full variable domain (missing parts from reference TRBV9 and TRBJ2-7): DSGVTQTPKHLITATGQRVTLRCSPRSGDLSVYWYQQSLDQGLQFLIQYYNGEERAKGNILERFSAQQFPDLHSELNLSSLELGDSALYFCASSVGAGGSYEQYFGPGTRLTVT.

The chain joins TRBV6-5 to TRBJ1-2, with D perhaps TRBD1 (6 bases). Germline values: CDR1 MNHEY, CDR2 SVGAGI. The CDR3 has 11 residues. DNA of the CDR3: TGTGCGGAGGGGGGGGTCTATGGCTACACCTTC. Protein: CAEGGVYGYTF.

The chain uses TRBV5-1 and TRBJ2-1; 12 bases agree with TRBD2. This CDR3 is 16 amino acids long. CDR1 SGHRS and CDR2 YFSETQ come from the germline V gene. J was trimmed by 5 bases and V by 4 bases; bases with no gene match: 7. CDR3 loop: CASSPSTSGRHNEQFF. CDR3 bases: TGCGCCAGCAGCCCCTCGACTAGCGGGAGACACAATGAGCAGTTCTTC.

This clone showed up just once. This chain links TRBV6-5 with TRBJ1-2, with 7 positions matching TRBD1. Germline CDR1 is MNHEY and CDR2 is SVGAGI. With V trimmed by 7 bases and J by 4 bases, 12 bases remained unmatched. The length of the CDR3 is 15 residues. The CDR3 is CASNDHRTGVYGYTF. The CDR3 DNA follows: TGTGCCAGCAACGACCACCGGACAGGAGTCTATGGCTACACCTTC.

This clone was seen just once. The V and J genes are TRBV10-1 and TRBJ1-6, with D possibly matching TRBD1 (6 bases). There are 14 residues in the CDR3. Trimming took 6 bases from V and 7 from J, leaving 13 bases between them. Looked up from germline, CDR1 is WNHNN and CDR2 is SYGVQD (reference sequence). CDR3 amino acids: CASREDSMNSPLHF. CDR3 DNA sequence: TGCGCCAGCAGGGAGGACAGCATGAATTCACCCCTCCACTTT.

The chain recombines TRBV7-2 with TRBJ1-5, with 8 bases matching TRBD1. This CDR3 has 14 residues. J gave up 6 bases and V 5 bases, and 6 bases lay outside the gene matches. Germline CDR1 is SGHTA and CDR2 is FQGNSA. CDR3 region: CASSPQGAGQPQHF. The CDR3 coding sequence is TGTGCCAGCAGCCCCCAGGGGGCGGGTCAGCCCCAGCATTTT.